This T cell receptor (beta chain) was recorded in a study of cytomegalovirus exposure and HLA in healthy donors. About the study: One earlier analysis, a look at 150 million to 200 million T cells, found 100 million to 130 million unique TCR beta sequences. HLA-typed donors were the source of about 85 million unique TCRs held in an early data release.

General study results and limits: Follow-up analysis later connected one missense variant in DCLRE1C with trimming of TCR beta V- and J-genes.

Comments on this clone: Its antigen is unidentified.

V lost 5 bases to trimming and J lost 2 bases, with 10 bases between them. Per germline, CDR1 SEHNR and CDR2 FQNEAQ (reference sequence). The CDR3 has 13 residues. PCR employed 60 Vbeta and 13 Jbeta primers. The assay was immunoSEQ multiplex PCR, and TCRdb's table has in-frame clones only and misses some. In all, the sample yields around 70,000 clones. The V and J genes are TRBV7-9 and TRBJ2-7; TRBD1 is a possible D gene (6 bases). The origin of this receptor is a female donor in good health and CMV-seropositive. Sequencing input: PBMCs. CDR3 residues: CASSPRGTYEQYF. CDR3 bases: TGTGCCAGCAGCCCCAGGGGAACCTACGAGCAGTACTTC. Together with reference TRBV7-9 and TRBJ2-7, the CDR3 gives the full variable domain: DTGVSQNPRHKITKRGQNVTFRCDPISEHNRLYWYRQTLGQGPEFLTYFQNEAQLEKSRLLSDRFSAERPKGSFSTLEIQRTEQGDSAMYLCASSPRGTYEQYFGPGTRLTVT.